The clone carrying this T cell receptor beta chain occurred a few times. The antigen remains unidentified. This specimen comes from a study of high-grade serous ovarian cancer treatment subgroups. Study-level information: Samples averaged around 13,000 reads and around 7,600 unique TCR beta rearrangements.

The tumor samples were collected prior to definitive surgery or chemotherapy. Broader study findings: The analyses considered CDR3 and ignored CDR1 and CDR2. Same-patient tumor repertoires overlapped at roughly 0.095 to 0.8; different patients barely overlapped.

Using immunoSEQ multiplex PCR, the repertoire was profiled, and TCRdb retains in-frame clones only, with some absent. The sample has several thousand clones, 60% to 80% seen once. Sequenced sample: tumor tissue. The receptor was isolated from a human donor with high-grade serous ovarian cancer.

The DNA for the CDR3 is TGTGCCAGCAGCTTCGGCAGGGCTTCTAGATATGGCTACACCTTC. As protein: CASSFGRASRYGYTF. This chain uses TRBV5-4 with TRBJ1-2; D perhaps matches TRBD1 (5 bases). Germline CDR1 is SGHNT and CDR2 is YYREEE (reference sequence). With 2 bases removed from V and 5 bases from J, the gap between germline ends came to 16 bases. CDR3 length: 15 amino acids.